This TCR beta chain was profiled in a study of blood T cell repertoires in COVID-19. Produced via immunoSEQ multiplex PCR; TCRdb's table is partial and in-frame only. The sample includes just under 75,000 clones, over 80% of them seen just once. V lost 7 bases and J lost 2; bases outside the gene matches: 7. The germline gives CDR1 MNHEY, CDR2 SVGAGI. The CDR3 totals 14 residues. This sequence originates from a man older than 75 with active or convalescent COVID-19. The sequenced sample consisted of peripheral blood. The chain couples TRBV6-5 to TRBJ2-7; 8 bases agree with TRBD2. The CDR3 loop reads CASTGGAPTYEQYF. As DNA, the CDR3 is TGTGCCAGCACGGGGGGGGCTCCCACCTACGAGCAGTACTTC.